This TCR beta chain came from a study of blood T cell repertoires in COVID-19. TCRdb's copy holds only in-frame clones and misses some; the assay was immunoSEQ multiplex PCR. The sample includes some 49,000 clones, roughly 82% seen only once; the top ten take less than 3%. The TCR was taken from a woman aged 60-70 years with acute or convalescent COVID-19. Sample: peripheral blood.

CDR3 sequence reads: CASSAGQAPYGYTF. In DNA, the CDR3 is TGCGCCAGCAGCGCCGGACAGGCGCCCTATGGCTACACCTTC. The genes are TRBV5-1 and TRBJ1-2; TRBD1 aligns across 7 bases. The CDR3 spans 14 residues. V trimming: 4 bases; J trimming: 4 bases; junction bases outside the gene matches: 7. Germline lookup yields CDR1 SGHRS and CDR2 YFSETQ.